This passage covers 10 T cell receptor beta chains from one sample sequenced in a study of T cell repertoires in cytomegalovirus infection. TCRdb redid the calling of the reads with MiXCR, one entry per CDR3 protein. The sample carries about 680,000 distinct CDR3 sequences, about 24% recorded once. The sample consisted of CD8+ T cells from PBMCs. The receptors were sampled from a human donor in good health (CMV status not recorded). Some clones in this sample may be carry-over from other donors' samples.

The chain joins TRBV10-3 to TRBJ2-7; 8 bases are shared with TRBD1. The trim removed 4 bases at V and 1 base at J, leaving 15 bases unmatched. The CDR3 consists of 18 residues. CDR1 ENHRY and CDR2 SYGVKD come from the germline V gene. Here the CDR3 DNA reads TGTGCCATCAGTGCCCTTAACCGGGACAGGCCTAATTCCTACGAGCAGTACTTC. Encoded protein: CAISALNRDRPNSYEQYF.

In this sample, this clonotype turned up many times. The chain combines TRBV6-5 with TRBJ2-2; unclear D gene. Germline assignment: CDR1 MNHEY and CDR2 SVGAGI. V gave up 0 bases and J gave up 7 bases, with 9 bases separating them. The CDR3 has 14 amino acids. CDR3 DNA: TGTGCCAGCAGTTACTCGTACGGAATCGGGGAGCTGTTTTTT. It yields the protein CASSYSYGIGELFF.

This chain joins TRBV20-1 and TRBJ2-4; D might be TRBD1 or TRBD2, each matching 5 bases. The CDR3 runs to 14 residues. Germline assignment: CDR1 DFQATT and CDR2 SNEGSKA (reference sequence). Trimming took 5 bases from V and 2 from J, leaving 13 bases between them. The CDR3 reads CSAPRDRSKNIQYF. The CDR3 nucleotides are TGCAGTGCTCCTCGGGACCGCTCCAAAAACATTCAGTACTTC.

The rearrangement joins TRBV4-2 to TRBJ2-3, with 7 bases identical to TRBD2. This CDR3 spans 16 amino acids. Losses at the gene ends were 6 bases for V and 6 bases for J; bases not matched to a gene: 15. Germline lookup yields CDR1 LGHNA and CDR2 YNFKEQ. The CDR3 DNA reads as TGTGCCAGCAGTCGCAGGGCGGGGGACCCCCATGATACGCAGTATTTT. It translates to CASSRRAGDPHDTQYF.

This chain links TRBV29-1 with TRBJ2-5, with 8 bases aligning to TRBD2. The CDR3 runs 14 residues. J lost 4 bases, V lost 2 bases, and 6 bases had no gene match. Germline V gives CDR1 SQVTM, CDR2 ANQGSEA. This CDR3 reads CSVERAGGGETQYF. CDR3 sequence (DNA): TGCAGCGTTGAACGGGCGGGGGGCGGAGAGACCCAGTACTTC. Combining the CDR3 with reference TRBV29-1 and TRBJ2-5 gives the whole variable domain SAVISQKPSRDICQRGTSLTIQCQVDSQVTMMFWYRQQPGQSLTLIATANQGSEATYESGFVIDKFPISRPNLTFSTLTVSNMSPEDSSIYLCSVERAGGGETQYFGPGTRLLVL.

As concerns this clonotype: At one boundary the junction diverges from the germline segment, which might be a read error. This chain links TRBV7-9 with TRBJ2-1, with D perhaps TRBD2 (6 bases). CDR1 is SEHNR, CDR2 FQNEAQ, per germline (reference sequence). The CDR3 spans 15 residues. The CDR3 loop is CAGSPPGTPPNEQFF. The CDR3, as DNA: TGTGCCGGCAGCCCGCCCGGGACTCCCCCTAATGAGCAGTTCTTC.

CDR3 coding DNA: TGTGCCAGCGATGGTGTCCCGACAGGGCAGTACACTGAAGCTTTCTTT. Translation: CASDGVPTGQYTEAFF. V usage is TRBV2 and J usage is TRBJ1-1; the match to TRBD1 covers 7 bases. V dropped 8 bases and J dropped 3; count of bases not matched to a gene: 15. CDR3 size: 16 residues. The germline CDR1 and CDR2 sequences are SNHLY and FYNNEI.

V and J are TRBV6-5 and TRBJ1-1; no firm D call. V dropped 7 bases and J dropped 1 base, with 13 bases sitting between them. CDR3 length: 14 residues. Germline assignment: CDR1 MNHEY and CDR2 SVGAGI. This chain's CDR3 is CASNLRPGNTEAFF. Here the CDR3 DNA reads TGTGCCAGCAACCTAAGGCCGGGGAACACTGAAGCTTTCTTT.

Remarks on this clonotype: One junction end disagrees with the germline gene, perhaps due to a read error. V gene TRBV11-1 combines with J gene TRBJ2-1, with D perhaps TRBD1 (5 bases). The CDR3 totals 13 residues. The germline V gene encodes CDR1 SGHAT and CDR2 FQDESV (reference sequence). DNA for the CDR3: TGTGTCAGCAGCTCGACAGAGTACAATGAGCAGTTCTTC. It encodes CVSSSTEYNEQFF.

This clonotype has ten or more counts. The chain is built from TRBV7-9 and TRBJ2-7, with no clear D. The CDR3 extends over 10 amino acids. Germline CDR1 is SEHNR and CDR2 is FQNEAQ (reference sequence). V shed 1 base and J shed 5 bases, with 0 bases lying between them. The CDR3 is CASSLDEQYF. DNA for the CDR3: TGTGCCAGCAGCTTAGACGAGCAGTACTTC.